This T cell receptor (beta chain) was observed in a study of graft-versus-host responses after intestinal transplantation (dated by TCRdb to the early 2020s). Turning to the overall study: Recipients received multivisceral, liver-intestinal, or isolated intestinal transplants. All recipients received anti-thymocyte globulin induction followed by maintenance tacrolimus and steroids for 3 to 4 years. After intestinal transplantation, graft-versus-host and host-versus-graft alloreactive T cell clones in the graft, circulation and bone marrow were tracked using bulk TCR-beta CDR3 sequencing. Alloreactive clones were identified by sequencing pre-transplant mixed lymphocyte reaction products and comparing them with unstimulated pre-transplant donor and recipient T cells. The cohort enrolled about two dozen intestinal transplant recipients, one of whom was a retransplant, and a few patients without pretransplant specimens were excluded. Donor T cell macrochimerism was defined as a peak of at least 4% donor T cells among recipient peripheral blood mononuclear cells. Rather than being sequenced by the commercial service, samples from three later patients were sequenced in-house on an Illumina MiSeq and processed with MiXCR. The paper as a whole reports these results and caveats: In patients with donor T cell macrochimerism, the allografts had high GvH to HvG T cell clonal ratios. GvH clones were found in recipient bone marrow, and some of the GvH clones appeared earlier in ileal mucosa or blood, which is consistent with an intestinal mucosal origin. Early after transplant, peak levels of circulating GvH clones were associated with declines in HvG clones. Conclusions were limited by the relatively low number and heterogeneity of intestinal transplant patients.

The CDR3 runs 16 residues from the cysteine to the phenylalanine. The entry retains the CDR3 DNA only, 48 bases that are in frame from base 1. Libraries were constructed by the immunoSEQ multiplex PCR assay. In most patients, genomic DNA was isolated using the Qiagen DNeasy Blood and Tissue Kit and sent frozen to Adaptive Biotechnologies for TCR sequencing. For most patients, genomic DNA was subjected to high-throughput TCR-beta CDR3 sequencing by Adaptive Biotechnologies. Per the original workflow: Adaptive's ImmunoSEQ software was the source of the TCR sequencing data for about 18 patients, while three other patients were processed with MiXCR and VDJtools. To correct CD4 versus CD8 sorting errors, any sequence found in both subsets at a frequency ratio below 5:1 was removed. CDR3 nucleotide sequences shared by donor and recipient were removed because the origin of these sequences could not be assigned. Alloreactive clones required at least 2-fold expansion over unstimulated cells and minimum CFSE-low frequency of 0.002% (template counts) or 0.001% (read counts). A clone was considered mappable if detected in the sequenced pre-transplant spleen, lymph node, or MLR CFSE-low populations of the donor or recipient. The cumulative frequency of alloreactive clones was calculated as a percentage of all sequences, weighted by copy number. TCRdb's version of the immuneACCESS table is confined to in-frame rearrangements and falls short of the full clone set. An unresolved V gene accounts for under half of the shortfall where checked; the remainder is of unknown origin. The V and J calls and clone size are taken from that table; D and trimming were inferred from the DNA. The sample yields some 150,000 clones; roughly 91% were counted once. 0.19% of the sample goes to the ten largest clones.

About this clone: Its target antigen remains unknown. Per-base quality was not reported, and no clone a single base away is much larger than it.

What this sample's time point label stands for: cells obtained before transplantation from donor or recipient. CD3+CD4+ and CD3+CD8+ populations were FACS-sorted from unstimulated pre-transplant donor and recipient cells taken from spleen or lymph nodes. The clonotype originates from a human donor who received an intestinal transplant. This chain joins TRBV21-1 to TRBJ2-2; TRBD1, the table's D call, lacks a check against the DNA. TRBV21-1 is reported as a pseudogene. Material: unstimulated CD4+ T cells sorted from spleen or lymph node cells, obtained before intestinal transplant. The DNA sequence is TGTGCCAGCAGCAAAGAGTCAGGGGTGAACACCGGGGAGCTGTTTTTT. This yields the protein CASSKESGVNTGELFF.